This TCR beta chain was documented in a study of blood T cell repertoires in COVID-19. Across the whole study: Whether acute or convalescent, the COVID-19 samples came from the United States, Italy and Spain. PBMCs, B-cell-depleted T cells, or T cells provided the cDNA or gDNA that made up the material.

The CDR3 has 18 amino acids. The germline CDR1 and CDR2 sequences are KGHSH and LQKENI. V dropped 5 bases and J dropped 4; count of bases not matched to a gene: 13. Per the authors' pipeline: Researchers report that nucleated cell counts were estimated from reference gene primer amplification. The data were produced by immunoSEQ multiplex PCR, yet TCRdb's version contains in-frame clones alone and is incomplete. The V and J calls and clone size are taken from that table; D and trimming were inferred from the DNA. The repertoire holds around 31,000 clones, with around 89% as singletons. This rearrangement joins TRBV18 to TRBJ2-5; 13 bases agree with TRBD2. The sequence derives from a middle-aged woman with active or convalescent COVID-19. Material: peripheral blood. CDR3 sequence reads: CASSAGLAGASGIETQYF. CDR3 DNA: TGTGCCAGCTCAGCCGGACTAGCGGGGGCCTCGGGGATAGAGACCCAGTACTTC.